The rows below give T cell receptor beta chains drawn from one sample of a study of cytomegalovirus exposure and HLA in healthy donors. Here immunoSEQ multiplex PCR was the method, and the copy in TCRdb shows in-frame clones only, minus some. The table includes around 130,000 clones, roughly 80% detected once. The source material was PBMCs. The receptor source for this set is a man aged 45-60 years in good health and CMV-seronegative. The CDR3 runs from the conserved cysteine through the conserved F or W. The D gene is left open where the match is weak. Only some rows state a clone size, as once, few, many or a class for expanded clones.

j_call d_call v_call clone_size cdr3_aa cdr3_nt
TRBJ2-1 TRBD2 TRBV18 NA CASSPTSGRRGDNEQFF TGTGCCAGCTCACCCACTAGCGGGAGGCGCGGGGACAATGAGCAGTTCTTC
TRBJ2-5 NA TRBV13 once CASSFSQGGQETQYF TGTGCCAGCAGCTTTTCGCAGGGAGGCCAAGAGACCCAGTACTTC
TRBJ2-2 TRBD2 TRBV5-1 NA CASSLVLAGDLPGELFF TGCGCCAGCAGCTTGGTCTTAGCGGGAGATCTCCCCGGGGAGCTGTTTTTT
TRBJ2-7 NA TRBV11-2 NA CASSYRDTRTYEQYF TGTGCCAGCAGCTACCGGGACACCAGAACCTACGAGCAGTACTTC
TRBJ1-3 TRBD1 TRBV7-2 NA CASSERTGVGNTIYF TGTGCCAGCAGCGAAAGGACAGGGGTAGGAAACACCATATATTTT
TRBJ1-4 TRBD1 TRBV6-5 few CASSSRTGESEKLFF TGTGCCAGCAGTTCAAGGACAGGGGAAAGTGAAAAACTGTTTTTT
TRBJ2-5 TRBD2 TRBV4-1 NA CASSETSGSGETQYF TGCGCCAGCAGCGAAACTAGCGGGAGTGGAGAGACCCAGTACTTC
TRBJ2-3 TRBD2 TRBV15 NA CATSRDSTSGYTDTQYF TGTGCCACCAGCAGAGATAGCACTAGCGGGTACACAGATACGCAGTATTTT
TRBJ2-2 NA TRBV4-1 NA CASSPEASLANTGELFF TGCGCCAGCTCCCCAGAGGCAAGCCTTGCGAACACCGGGGAGCTGTTTTTT
TRBJ2-1 TRBD2 TRBV9 NA CASSAGLAAYNEQFF TGTGCCAGCAGCGCGGGACTAGCCGCCTACAATGAGCAGTTCTTC
TRBJ2-7 NA TRBV6-6 NA CASRDTTYEQYF TGTGCCAGCAGAGACACAACCTACGAGCAGTACTTC
TRBJ1-3 NA TRBV28 NA CASSLKGSAGNTIYF TGTGCCAGCAGTTTAAAGGGGTCTGCTGGAAACACCATATATTTT
TRBJ2-7 NA TRBV7-9 NA CASSFHSYEQYF TGTGCCAGCAGCTTCCACAGCTACGAGCAGTACTTC
TRBJ1-1 TRBD1 TRBV28 NA CASTLPGTGGISEAFF TGTGCCAGCACCCTACCGGGGACAGGCGGAATTTCTGAAGCTTTCTTT
TRBJ1-5 TRBD1 TRBV6-1 NA CASSGTGGDQPQHF TGTGCCAGCAGCGGGACAGGGGGCGATCAGCCCCAGCATTTT
TRBJ1-2 NA TRBV28 NA CASSTTGYGYGYTF TGTGCCAGCAGTACCACCGGGTATGGCTATGGCTACACCTTC
TRBJ1-2 NA TRBV6-5 few CASSYSARYGYTF TGTGCCAGCAGTTACTCGGCACGCTATGGCTACACCTTC
TRBJ2-2 NA TRBV6-1 NA CASSDTSGANTGELFF TGTGCCAGCAGTGATACGTCAGGGGCGAACACCGGGGAGCTGTTTTTT